Sequencing of this TCR beta chain was carried out in a study of cytomegalovirus exposure and HLA in healthy donors. Study information: The roughly 100 million unique TCR beta sequences, from some 170 million T cells, were found by an earlier analysis.

This clone was counted once. The germline V and J ends were trimmed by 1 base and 11 bases, with 14 bases remaining between them. The CDR3 has 13 amino acids. The V gene's germline CDR1 is SGHNT and CDR2 YENEEA. The primer mix had 60 Vbeta and 13 Jbeta primers. Using immunoSEQ multiplex PCR, the repertoire was profiled, and TCRdb retains in-frame clones only, with some absent. The table has some 180,000 clones, roughly three quarters seen once. The chain carries TRBV11-3 and TRBJ1-1; D is ambiguous. The sequencing input was PBMCs. The TCR sequence derives from a woman aged 25 to 39 in good health and CMV-seropositive. The CDR3 is CASSLVQESPAFF. The CDR3 coding sequence is TGTGCCAGCAGCTTAGTGCAGGAATCACCGGCTTTCTTT.